This T cell receptor (beta chain) was sequenced for a study of regulatory T cells in long-lasting Graves disease. Study-wide background: With positive TSH receptor antibodies and over 5 years of antithyroid drugs, Graves' disease was considered persistent.

Time point here: persistent/refractory GD, antithyroid drugs over 5 years with positive TRAb. PBMCs were the source of the RNA used for TCR sequencing. It was an endocrinology department in Xi'an, China, that provided the patients. The table lists this clonotype with a few counts. Arm-PCR of CDR3 regions with iRepertoire HTBI primers generated TCR beta libraries. TCRdb reprocessed the multiplex PCR reads via MiXCR and lists one record per CDR3 protein. The top ten clones hold about 7.8% of a sample with some 440,000 distinct CDR3 sequences, roughly 20% of them seen once. This clonotype was obtained from a female donor with Graves disease. This sample comprised peripheral blood mononuclear cells (PBMCs), obtained when the disease was refractory, from a patient treated with antithyroid drugs.

The CDR3 loop is CASSQGRGLAGVREQYF. CDR3 sequence (DNA): TGCGCCAGCAGCCAAGGAAGGGGACTAGCGGGAGTTAGGGAGCAGTACTTC. The V gene is TRBV4-1, the J gene TRBJ2-7, with 14 bases aligning to TRBD2. The CDR3 totals 17 residues. With V trimmed by 1 base and J by 7 bases, 9 bases remained unmatched. Germline CDR1 reads MGHRA; CDR2 reads YSYEKL.